These 8 T cell receptor beta chains were all obtained from the same sample, sequenced in a study of blood T cells in healthy people across ages. Next came a second PCR, run for about 6 to 12 cycles, which used a sample-barcoded 5' primer along with a J-beta primer mix. A single record per CDR3 protein comes from TCRdb applying MiXCR to the 5' RACE reads. The data show about 840,000 distinct CDR3 sequences, roughly 29% seen once. The same sample was also studied in work on T cells of mothers and their children.

Material: blood. These receptors were obtained from a middle-aged woman in good health.

This clonotype came up a few times. The V call is TRBV13, the J call TRBJ2-1; 8 bases fit TRBD2. Germline V CDR1 and CDR2: PRHDT, FYEKMQ (reference sequence). This CDR3 has 19 residues. Losses at the gene ends were 2 bases for V and 2 bases for J; bases not matched to a gene: 14. The DNA for the CDR3 is TGTGCCAGCAGCTTACCTTCCAGTCGAGCGGGGGAACCCTACAATGAGCAGTTCTTC. Protein sequence: CASSLPSSRAGEPYNEQFF.

J is TRBJ1-1 and V is TRBV28, with 8 bases that match TRBD1. The CDR3 runs 15 residues. With 5 bases clipped from V and 7 bases from J, the junction kept 12 bases outside the gene matches. Germline V gives CDR1 MDHEN, CDR2 SYDVKM. The CDR3 is CASSEALDRAGEAFF. The CDR3, as DNA: TGTGCCAGCAGTGAAGCTTTGGACAGGGCTGGTGAAGCTTTCTTT.

This clonotype was seen only a few times. A read error may explain this, as a much larger clone is one base away. The CDR3 DNA reads TGTGCCAGCACCCCCGGGGCAGGGGGCGAGCAGTACTTC. Protein sequence: CASTPGAGGEQYF. The chain combines TRBV9 with TRBJ2-4; 7 bases line up with TRBD1. The DNA end is more similar to TRBJ2-7, so the J call may be wrong. The length of the CDR3 is 13 residues. Germline assignment: CDR1 SGDLS and CDR2 YYNGEE.

This clonotype was picked up a small number of times. The CDR3 DNA is TGCGCCAGCAGAACGACTAGCGGGGGCTCCTACAATGAGCAGTACTTC. This sequence encodes CASRTTSGGSYNEQYF. The genes are TRBV5-1 and TRBJ2-1; 12 bases align to TRBD2. The DNA end is a closer match to TRBJ2-7, so the J assignment may be wrong. CDR3 length: 16 amino acids. Germline assignment: CDR1 SGHRS and CDR2 YFSETQ.

The chain uses TRBV5-1 and TRBJ1-1; no clear D. V lost 2 bases, J lost 1 base, and 12 bases lay in between. Per germline, CDR1 SGHRS and CDR2 YFSETQ. CDR3 length equals 15 residues. The CDR3 is CASSLGRLGNTEAFF. CDR3 nucleotide sequence: TGCGCCAGCAGCTTAGGACGGTTGGGGAACACTGAAGCTTTCTTT.

CDR3 protein: CASSFGLGRADTQYF. In DNA, the CDR3 is TGTGCCAGCAGTTTCGGACTGGGGAGAGCAGATACGCAGTATTTT. The rearrangement uses TRBV12-3 or TRBV12-4 and TRBJ2-3; D possibly corresponds to TRBD2 (5 bases). This CDR3 region has 15 residues. The V and J ends lost 3 bases and 4 bases respectively, with 14 bases between them.

This clonotype has a handful of counts. The gene calls are TRBV6-5 and TRBJ2-7; 8 nucleotides agree with TRBD1. CDR3 length: 15 amino acids. V trimming: 0 bases; J trimming: 5 bases; junction bases outside the gene matches: 6. Germline loops: CDR1 MNHEY, CDR2 SVGAGI. The CDR3, as DNA: TGTGCCAGCAGTTACTCGAATTCAGGGGGCCACGAGCAGTACTTC. This translates into CASSYSNSGGHEQYF.

This clonotype was seen ten or more times. This chain joins TRBV6-5 and TRBJ2-5, with 8 bases fitting TRBD2. V lost 3 bases to trimming and J lost 5 bases; unmatched junction nucleotides: 8. This CDR3 has 15 amino acids. Per germline, CDR1 MNHEY and CDR2 SVGAGI. The CDR3 protein is CASSYLGTRSETQYF. CDR3 nucleotide sequence: TGTGCCAGCAGTTATTTAGGGACTAGATCCGAGACCCAGTACTTC.